This is a list of T cell receptor beta chains from one sample in a study of PD-L1 blockade in urothelial cancer. The repertoire was sequenced with immunoSEQ multiplex PCR; TCRdb's copy has only in-frame clones and lacks some. This sample has around 30,000 clones; 65% to 90% occur once, and the top ten carry more than 30%. The sample consisted of PBMCs, taken around atezolizumab (anti-PD-L1) treatment. The receptor source for this set is a man in his 60s with urothelial cancer. The CDR3 runs from the conserved cysteine through the conserved F or W. Each record gives: V gene, J gene, D gene, CDR3 length, CDR3 DNA, CDR3 protein. The D gene is left open where the match is weak.

>TRBV7-7|TRBJ2-5|.|16
TGTGCTAGCAGCTCGCGGACTCCCCCACTGGCAGAGACCCAGTACTTC
CASSSRTPPLAETQYF
>TRBV6-1|TRBJ2-2|TRBD1|15
TGTGCCAGCAGACAGGGGGCCCTAAACACCGGGGAGCTGTTTTTT
CASRQGALNTGELFF
>TRBV30|TRBJ2-7|TRBD1|13
TGTGCCTGGAGCCGGGACAGGTACTACGAGCAGTACTTC
CAWSRDRYYEQYF
>TRBV5-1|TRBJ2-1|TRBD1|13
TGCGCCAGTATTGGGACAGGGAATGGGGAGCAGTTCTTC
CASIGTGNGEQFF
>TRBV10-3|TRBJ2-7|.|14
TGTGCCATCAGTGTCACAGATAGCTCCTACGAGCAGTACTTC
CAISVTDSSYEQYF
>TRBV7-2|TRBJ2-7|.|14
TGTGCCAGCAGCTTAGGGGCAGACTCCTACGAGCAGTACTTC
CASSLGADSYEQYF
>TRBV5-1|TRBJ1-1|.|15
TGCGCCAGCAGCCCCGGAATACAGGGTTTAACTGAAGCTTTCTTT
CASSPGIQGLTEAFF
>TRBV7-9|TRBJ1-1|.|13
TGTGCCAGCACCGCTCGACAGAACACTGAAGCTTTCTTT
CASTARQNTEAFF
>TRBV7-9|TRBJ1-1|.|12
TGTGCCAGCAGCTCGAGGGATGTTAAAGCTTTCTTT
CASSSRDVKAFF
>TRBV27|TRBJ1-1|TRBD1|14
TGTGCCAGCAGCAGGACAGGGGGGAACACTGAAGCTTTCTTT
CASSRTGGNTEAFF
>TRBV5-1|TRBJ1-3|TRBD1|15
TGCGCCAGCAGCTTACAGACAGGGGCTGGAAACACCATATATTTT
CASSLQTGAGNTIYF